The text below deals with one TCR beta chain. Produced via immunoSEQ multiplex PCR; TCRdb's table is partial and in-frame only. This table holds about 140,000 clones, roughly 85% found once. This entry belongs to a study of blood T cell repertoires in COVID-19. With 1 base clipped from V and 8 bases from J, the junction kept 9 bases outside the gene matches. Germline CDR1 and CDR2: LGHDT and YNNKEL (reference sequence). This CDR3 contains 15 residues. The chain carries TRBV3-1 (or the pseudogene TRBV3-2) and TRBJ1-2, with 8 bases fitting TRBD1. The sample was PBMCs or T cells enriched from blood (not recorded which). This receptor was taken from a woman aged 50 to 65 who had recovered from COVID-19. The CDR3 DNA sequence: TGTGCCAGCAGCCAAGGAAGGCAGGGGGCGCGGGGCTACACCTTC. This encodes CASSQGRQGARGYTF.